This T cell receptor beta chain appears in the sequencing data of a study of blood T cells in healthy people across ages. There were at least 5 micrograms of total RNA extracted from every sample. CDR3 length: 15 residues. The V gene lost 0 bases and the J gene lost 0 bases, with 4 bases spanning the gap. CDR1 and CDR2 (germline): SGHDT, YYEEEE. Through a sample-barcoded 5' primer and a J-beta primer mix, a second PCR was run for about 6 to 11 cycles. TCRdb re-called the 5' RACE reads through MiXCR, storing one row per CDR3 protein. The sample records around 800,000 distinct CDR3 sequences, roughly 25% being singletons. The sample was also reused in another study, on T cells of mothers and their children. That source adds: Mothers yielded over 10 million CDR3 reads, children approximately 2.8 million each.

Sequenced: blood. The source of this sequence is a boy aged 5-17 years in good health. The J gene is TRBJ2-6, the V gene TRBV5-6; D gene ambiguous. As DNA, the CDR3 is TGTGCCAGCAGCTTGGTCGTCTCTGGGGCCAACGTCCTGACTTTC. Protein product: CASSLVVSGANVLTF.